Sequencing of this T cell receptor beta chain was carried out in a study of blood T cell repertoires in COVID-19. Here immunoSEQ multiplex PCR was the method, and the copy in TCRdb shows in-frame clones only, minus some. The sample has roughly 200,000 clones; 86% are singletons. There are 14 residues in the CDR3. V shed 5 bases and J shed 2 bases, with 13 bases lying between them. Looked up from germline, CDR1 is SQVTM and CDR2 is ANQGSEA. The sample taken for sequencing was PBMCs or T cells enriched from blood (not recorded which). The receptor comes from a woman between 40 and 55 years old with acute COVID-19. This rearrangement joins TRBV29-1 to TRBJ1-3, with TRBD1 as a possible D gene (5 bases). CDR3 amino acids: CSVRAGIPGNTIYF. CDR3 DNA sequence: TGCAGCGTTCGCGCAGGGATTCCTGGAAACACCATATATTTT.